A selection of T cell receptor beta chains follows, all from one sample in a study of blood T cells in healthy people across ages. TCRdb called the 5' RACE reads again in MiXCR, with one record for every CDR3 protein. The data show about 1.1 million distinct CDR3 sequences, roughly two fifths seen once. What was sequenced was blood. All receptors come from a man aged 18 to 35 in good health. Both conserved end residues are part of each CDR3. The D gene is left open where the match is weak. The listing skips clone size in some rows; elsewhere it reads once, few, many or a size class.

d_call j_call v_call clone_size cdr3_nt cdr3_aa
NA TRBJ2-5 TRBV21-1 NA TGTGCCAGCAGCAATGAACAGGCCGGGACCCAGTACTTC CASSNEQAGTQYF
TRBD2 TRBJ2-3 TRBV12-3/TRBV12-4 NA TGTGCCAGCAGTTTAGGAGCGGGGGCAACTAATAGCGCAGATACGCAGTATTTT CASSLGAGATNSADTQYF
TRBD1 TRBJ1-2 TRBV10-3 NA TGTGCCATCACCGGACAGGGAGGGGGCTACACCTTC CAITGQGGGYTF
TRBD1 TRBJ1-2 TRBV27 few TGTGCCAGCAGTCCCGGACAGGGGGCCTTGGTATACTATGGCTACACCTTC CASSPGQGALVYYGYTF
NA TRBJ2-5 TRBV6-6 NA TGTGCCAGCAGTTACGGACCGCCCCAGTACTTC CASSYGPPQYF
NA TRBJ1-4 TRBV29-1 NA TGCAGCGTTGATATGACAGGATCTAATGAAAAACTGTTTTTT CSVDMTGSNEKLFF
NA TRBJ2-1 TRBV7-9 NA TGTGCCAGCAGCCCCTTGGGTAGGCGGGGAAGTGCGAATGAGCAGTTCTTC CASSPLGRRGSANEQFF
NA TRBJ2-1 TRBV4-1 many TGCGCCAGCAGCCAGGGGGACAATGAGCAGTTCTTC CASSQGDNEQFF
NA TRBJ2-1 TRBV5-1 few TGCGCCAGCAGCTTGGCTAGGGACGATGAGCAGTTCTTC CASSLARDDEQFF
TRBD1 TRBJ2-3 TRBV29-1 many TGCAGCGTTGAATACAGGGGGTCAGATACGCAGTATTTT CSVEYRGSDTQYF
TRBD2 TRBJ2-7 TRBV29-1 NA TGCAGCGTTGCGCGGGGGGCCCTCAATGAGCAGTACTTC CSVARGALNEQYF
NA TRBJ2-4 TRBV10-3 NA TGTGCCATCAGTGAGTCGGAACTGTCACTAGCCAAAAACATTCAGTACTTC CAISESELSLAKNIQYF
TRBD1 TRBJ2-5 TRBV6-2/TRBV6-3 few TGTGCCAGCAGCCCAGGGGGCTTTCAAGAGACCCAGTACTTC CASSPGGFQETQYF
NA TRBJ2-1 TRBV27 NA TGTGCCAGCAGTTTTAGAGGGACCACCTACAATGAGCAGTTCTTC CASSFRGTTYNEQFF
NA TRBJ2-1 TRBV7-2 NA TGTGCCAGCAGTACACACCCCCTTCCATTGAATGAGCAGTTCTTC CASSTHPLPLNEQFF
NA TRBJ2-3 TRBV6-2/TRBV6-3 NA TGTGCCAGCAGTTACCCCCTGGGTGGGGATGGGTTAACTGGACCCTTGTCCACAGATACGCAGTATTTT CASSYPLGGDGLTGPLSTDTQYF
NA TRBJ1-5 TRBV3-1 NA TGTGCCAGCAGCCAAGGCTCGGCGGTACTCAATAGCAATCAGCCCCAGCATTTT CASSQGSAVLNSNQPQHF